Sequencing of this T cell receptor beta chain was carried out in a study of shared clonotypes between healthy human individuals. About 100 million PBMCs supplied genomic DNA for unsorted samples. Genomic DNA belonging to each subset was distributed in equal measure over several immunoSEQ plates. Assay: immunoSEQ multiplex PCR; the TCRdb copy retains only in-frame clones and omits some. The table shows about 490,000 clones, with 70% to 80% occurring only once. Regarding the study as a whole: Only blood samples were collected, and tissue repertoires likely differ.

V lost 6 bases, J lost 6 bases, and 9 bases lay in between. Germline V gene data show CDR1 as SEHNR and CDR2 as FQNEAQ (reference sequence). The CDR3 runs 11 residues. As concerns this clone: The target antigen is unknown.

The V and J genes are TRBV7-9 and TRBJ2-7; D is ambiguous. This receptor was taken from a woman between 35 and 50 years old in good health. Some clones in this sample may be carry-over from other donors' samples. The sequencing sample was made of PBMCs. CDR3 sequence: CASSSYIEQYF. DNA of the CDR3: TGTGCCAGCAGTTCTTACATCGAGCAGTACTTC.